The T cell receptor (beta chain) described here comes from a study of post-analysis software for immune sequencing data. Findings and limits, study-wide: Relative to controls, patients with multiple sclerosis showed significantly lower normalized Chao1 diversity. The five TRBV segments detected at higher frequency in patients than in controls included TRBV5-6, TRBV5-1 and TRBV20-1.

The TCR beta cDNA libraries contained unique molecular identifiers. One entry per CDR3 protein, called by TCRdb with MiXCR from the PCR reads. In the table there are 500,000 to 600,000 distinct CDR3 sequences, roughly 47% of which are singletons. With respect to this clonotype: Its antigen is unknown.

Germline V gene lookup returns CDR1 SGHTA and CDR2 FQGNSA. The junction had 7 bases not matched to a gene; V was cut back by 5 bases and J by 3 bases. This CDR3 is built from 16 residues. This TCR was sampled from a girl aged 10-17 years with multiple sclerosis. The chain has TRBV7-2 and TRBJ2-6, with 7 bases lining up with TRBD2. Sequencing was carried out using blood. The CDR3 region has the DNA TGTGCCAGCAGCGTTAGCGGGCTTAGTGGGGCCAACGTCCTGACTTTC. Protein: CASSVSGLSGANVLTF.